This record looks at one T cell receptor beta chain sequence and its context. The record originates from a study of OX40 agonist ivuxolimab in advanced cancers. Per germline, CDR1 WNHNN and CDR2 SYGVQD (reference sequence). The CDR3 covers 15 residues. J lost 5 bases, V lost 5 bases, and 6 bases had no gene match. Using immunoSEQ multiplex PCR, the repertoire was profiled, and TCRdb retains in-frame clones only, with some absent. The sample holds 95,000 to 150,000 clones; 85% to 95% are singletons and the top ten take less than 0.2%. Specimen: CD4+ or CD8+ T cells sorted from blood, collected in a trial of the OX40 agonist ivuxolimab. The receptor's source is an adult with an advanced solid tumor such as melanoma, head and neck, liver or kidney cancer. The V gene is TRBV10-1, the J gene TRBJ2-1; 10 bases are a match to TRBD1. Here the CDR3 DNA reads TGCGCCAGCAGTCCCGGACAGGGGGGGAACAATGAGCAGTTCTTC. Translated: CASSPGQGGNNEQFF.